One sample yielded the 20 T cell receptor beta chains listed below, sequenced in a study of T cells after yellow fever vaccination. MiXCR, applied by TCRdb to the 5' RACE reads, yields one record per CDR3 protein. There are 40,000 to 55,000 distinct CDR3 sequences in the sample; about 6.6% occur only once, and around 24% lies in the top ten. The specimen was CD8+ T cells not binding an NS4B(214-222) dextramer, sorted from PBMCs, collected about 49 days after the first yellow fever vaccination. These TCRs come from a young man who received the YFV17D yellow fever vaccine.

Many counts were recorded for this clonotype. The final CDR3 position lacks the conserved phenylalanine or tryptophan, pointing to a likely read error. The CDR3 DNA is TGTGCCTGGAGTGCCTCAGGGGGCCCCGAAGAGCAGTACTCC. This encodes CAWSASGGPEEQYS. This rearrangement joins TRBV30 to TRBJ2-7; 8 nucleotides line up with TRBD1. Unmatched junction bases numbered 9, after V lost 1 base and J lost 7 bases. The CDR3 is 14 residues long. The V gene's germline CDR1 is GTSNPN and CDR2 SVGIG (reference sequence).

This clonotype has just a few counts. The V call is TRBV7-9, the J call TRBJ2-5, with 9 bases matching TRBD1. Germline assignment: CDR1 SEHNR and CDR2 FQNEAQ (reference sequence). V gave up 6 bases and J gave up 3 bases; unmatched junction bases: 5. This CDR3 spans 14 amino acids. CDR3: CASSSTGGEETQYF. CDR3 nucleotide sequence: TGTGCCAGCAGTTCTACAGGGGGCGAAGAGACCCAGTACTTC.

This clonotype came up a few times. The genes are TRBV7-9 and TRBJ2-7; tentatively, D is TRBD2 (6 bases). This CDR3 contains 17 residues. CDR1 is SEHNR, CDR2 FQNEAQ, per germline (reference sequence). V lost 5 bases and J 2 bases, leaving 22 bases between the germline ends. CDR3 protein: CASSDSWRGGRPYEQYF. CDR3 bases: TGTGCCAGCAGCGATTCTTGGAGGGGTGGGCGCCCCTACGAGCAGTACTTC. Drawing the rest from reference TRBV7-9 and TRBJ2-7, the complete variable domain is DTGVSQNPRHKITKRGQNVTFRCDPISEHNRLYWYRQTLGQGPEFLTYFQNEAQLEKSRLLSDRFSAERPKGSFSTLEIQRTEQGDSAMYLCASSDSWRGGRPYEQYFGPGTRLTVT.

This clonotype was seen ten or more times. V and J are TRBV6-1 and TRBJ1-3; tentatively, D is TRBD1 (5 bases). Trimming removed 8 bases from V and 3 bases from J, with 11 bases in between. The CDR3 runs 13 residues. Germline V lookup: CDR1 MNHNS, CDR2 SASEGT. This chain's CDR3 is CASGAGSGNTIYF. The CDR3 DNA is TGTGCCAGCGGGGCGGGGAGTGGAAACACCATATATTTT.

The V and J genes are TRBV5-5 and TRBJ1-1, with 7 bases that match TRBD1. V lost 4 bases, J lost 1 base, and 7 bases stayed unmatched. Germline V gives CDR1 SGHKS, CDR2 YYEKEE (reference sequence). The CDR3 is made up of 15 amino acids. CDR3 nucleotides: TGTGCCAGCAGCCGTCCGGGACAGAAGAACACTGAAGCTTTCTTT. Protein product: CASSRPGQKNTEAFF.

This clonotype was recorded many times. This sequence joins TRBV6-2 or TRBV6-3 and TRBJ1-5; D gene unclear. In germline, CDR1 is MNHEY, CDR2 SVGEGT. The germline V and J ends were trimmed by 5 bases and 4 bases, with 12 bases remaining between them. The CDR3 spans 14 residues. DNA of the CDR3: TGTGCCAGCAGTAACGGGCCTCGGAATCAGCCCCAGCATTTT. It yields the protein CASSNGPRNQPQHF.

This clonotype was counted many times. The chain is built from TRBV7-2 and TRBJ2-7; 7 bases are shared with TRBD1. This CDR3 spans 13 amino acids. V lost 2 bases and J lost 2; bases outside the gene matches: 0. Per the germline V gene, CDR1 is SGHTA and CDR2 is FQGNSA. As DNA, the CDR3 is TGTGCCAGCAGCTTAACAGGGGCCTACGAGCAGTACGTC. Its translation is CASSLTGAYEQYV.

This clonotype was found a few times. This sequence joins TRBV4-1 and TRBJ1-6, with 10 bases that match TRBD1. After removal of 1 base from V and 7 bases from J, the junction contained 4 bases not matched to a gene. Germline CDR1 MGHRA, CDR2 YSYEKL. This CDR3 region has 16 residues. This chain's CDR3 is CASSQAPGQGNSPLHF. As DNA, the CDR3 is TGCGCCAGCAGCCAAGCCCCGGGACAGGGGAATTCACCCCTCCACTTT.

The rearrangement uses TRBV10-3 and TRBJ2-7, with 12 bases identical to TRBD2. The CDR3 is 16 amino acids. The J segment lost 2 bases and the V segment lost 0 bases, leaving 2 bases of the junction unmatched. Germline V gene lookup returns CDR1 ENHRY and CDR2 SYGVKD. CDR3 loop: CAISESASGGAYEQYV. The CDR3 DNA reads TGTGCCATCAGTGAGTCCGCTAGCGGGGGGGCCTACGAGCAGTACGTC.

The V call is TRBV7-2, the J call TRBJ2-7; TRBD1 or TRBD2 may be the D gene (6 bases each). Germline values: CDR1 SGHTA, CDR2 FQGNSA. The length of the CDR3 is 15 residues. V was cut by 0 bases and J by 3 bases, with 12 bases left in between. In DNA form, the CDR3 reads TGTGCCAGCAGCTTAGCCCCGGGGGCGCTCTACGAGCAGTACGTC. This codes for CASSLAPGALYEQYV.

This clonotype was counted between two and nine times. J is TRBJ2-1 and V is TRBV13; D unresolved. The germline V gene encodes CDR1 PRHDT and CDR2 FYEKMQ (reference sequence). V lost 5 bases and J lost 0, with 17 bases in between. The CDR3 totals 17 residues. The CDR3 DNA sequence: TGTGCCAGCAGCCCCTCCTCTTGGGGTGCCTCCTACAATGAGCAGTTCTTC. Amino acid sequence: CASSPSSWGASYNEQFF. Using reference TRBV13 and TRBJ2-1 for the parts outside the CDR3, the full variable domain is AAGVIQSPRHLIKEKRETATLKCYPIPRHDTVYWYQQGPGQDPQFLISFYEKMQSDKGSIPDRFSAQQFSDYHSELNMSSLELGDSALYFCASSPSSWGASYNEQFFGPGTRLTVL.

This clonotype was seen many times. The chain joins TRBV2 to TRBJ2-2; perhaps TRBD1 as D (5 bases). The CDR3 has 14 amino acids. CDR1 and CDR2 (germline): SNHLY, FYNNEI. Trimming left V 7 bases short and J 6 bases short, with 15 bases between. In DNA form, the CDR3 reads TGTGCCAGCATTAGGTCAGGGTTCTCCGGGGAGCTGTTTTTT. Protein product: CASIRSGFSGELFF.

The gene calls are TRBV4-3 and TRBJ1-1; D may be TRBD1 (5 bases). With 4 bases removed from V and 6 bases from J, the gap between germline ends came to 21 bases. Germline-derived CDR1 and CDR2 are LGHNA and YSLEER. This CDR3 has 16 residues. The CDR3 bases are TGCGCCAGCAGCCCCCAAGGGGTGGCGCTCGGGGCTGAAGCTTTCTTT. Its translation: CASSPQGVALGAEAFF.

This clonotype was counted between two and nine times. The chain has TRBV27 and TRBJ2-7; D is perhaps TRBD2 (5 bases). Per the germline V gene, CDR1 is MNHEY and CDR2 is SMNVEV (reference sequence). V shed 5 bases and J shed 2 bases, with 10 bases lying between them. The CDR3 sequence is 13 residues long. CDR3 DNA sequence: TGTGCCAGCAGTCCGGGGTTCGCCTACGAGCAGTACTTC. Protein: CASSPGFAYEQYF.

There are many counts of this clonotype. The CDR3 DNA sequence: TGTGCCAGCAGCCATCCCTCCGGGGAGCTGTTTTTT. Encoded protein: CASSHPSGELFF. The chain uses TRBV3-1 and TRBJ2-2; D ambiguous. V dropped 3 bases and J dropped 6 bases, with 5 bases sitting between them. There are 12 residues in the CDR3. From germline, CDR1 is LGHDT and CDR2 YNNKEL (reference sequence).

This clonotype showed up many times. The chain joins TRBV4-3 to TRBJ2-1; the D gene is possibly TRBD1 (6 bases). Trimming left V 2 bases short and J 4 bases short, with 9 bases between. Germline V gene sequence: CDR1 LGHNA, CDR2 YSLEER. This CDR3 is 14 amino acids long. The CDR3 sequence is CASSQSGAYNEQFF. DNA of the CDR3: TGCGCCAGCAGCCAATCAGGGGCTTACAATGAGCAGTTCTTC.

This clonotype was seen at least ten times. The chain carries TRBV7-2 and TRBJ1-2; D is unclear. With 4 bases removed from V and 8 bases from J, the gap between germline ends came to 14 bases. The CDR3 is 13 amino acids. Germline V gives CDR1 SGHTA, CDR2 FQGNSA. CDR3 DNA sequence: TGTGCCAGCAGCTCCCCCCCGGGCGGAGGCTACACCTTC. Its protein is CASSSPPGGGYTF.

This clonotype has more than one count but fewer than ten. This chain joins TRBV20-1 and TRBJ2-3; 8 bases line up with TRBD2. Germline CDR1 and CDR2: DFQATT and SNEGSKA (reference sequence). J gave up 2 bases and V 7 bases, and 8 bases lay outside the gene matches. The CDR3 extends over 14 amino acids. CDR3 bases: TGCAGTGTATGGCTAGCGGGTTCCACAGATACGCAGTATTTT. It encodes CSVWLAGSTDTQYF.

This clonotype appeared many times. This sequence joins TRBV7-3 and TRBJ2-1; 7 bases map to TRBD1. V gave up 3 bases and J gave up 7 bases; unmatched junction bases: 9. Germline V gene data show CDR1 as SGHTA and CDR2 as FQGTGA. The CDR3 has 15 amino acids. CDR3 sequence (DNA): TGTGCCAGCAGCTTGCGGACAGGAACGGGGAATGAGCAGTTCTTC. Translation gives CASSLRTGTGNEQFF. Complete variable domain (other parts from reference TRBV7-3 and TRBJ2-1): GAGVSQTPSNKVTEKGKYVELRCDPISGHTALYWYRQSLGQGPEFLIYFQGTGAADDSGLPNDRFFAVRPEGSVSTLKIQRTERGDSAVYLCASSLRTGTGNEQFFGPGTRLTVL.

This clonotype was recorded a few times. The CDR3 loop reads CASSHQRQDSYEQYF. DNA for the CDR3: TGCGCCAGCAGCCACCAACGGCAAGACTCCTACGAGCAGTACTTC. The chain is built from TRBV4-1 and TRBJ2-7; no reliable D call. The CDR3 extends over 15 amino acids. V lost 3 bases to trimming and J lost 0 bases, with 12 bases between them. Germline CDR1 reads MGHRA; CDR2 reads YSYEKL.